Listed here are 9 T cell receptor beta chains from one sample, sequenced in a study of T cells in localized non-small cell lung cancer. The repertoire was sequenced with immunoSEQ multiplex PCR; TCRdb's copy has only in-frame clones and lacks some. The sample comprises approximately 150,000 clones, roughly nine tenths of which are singletons, and over 1.5% rests with the top ten. Sequencing was performed on peripheral blood, taken before any cancer treatment. The receptors derive from an older female donor with stage I lung adenocarcinoma.

The chain employs TRBV27 and TRBJ2-1; 8 bases agree with TRBD2. The CDR3 sequence is 16 residues long. The V segment lost 5 bases and the J segment 5 bases; nucleotides outside the gene matches: 11. Germline V gene data show CDR1 as MNHEY and CDR2 as SMNVEV (reference sequence). CDR3 DNA: TGTGCCAGCAGTGCAGGGAATAGCGGGAACAACAATGAGCAGTTCTTC. It yields the protein CASSAGNSGNNNEQFF.

This clone was observed once. The CDR3 coding sequence is TGTGCCAGCAGTGAAGCGCTTCGTGGACGTCTCACCGGGGAGCTGTTTTTT. Amino acids: CASSEALRGRLTGELFF. The V call is TRBV6-1, the J call TRBJ2-2; D is undetermined. V dropped 0 bases and J dropped 4 bases, with 15 bases sitting between them. CDR1 is MNHNS, CDR2 SASEGT, per germline. The CDR3 loop spans 17 amino acids.

This chain links TRBV5-1 with TRBJ2-1; D perhaps matches TRBD1 (6 bases). Trimming pared 3 bases from V and 10 bases from J, leaving 14 bases between. Germline V lookup: CDR1 SGHRS, CDR2 YFSETQ. The length of the CDR3 is 13 residues. In DNA, the CDR3 is TGCGCCAGCAGCTCCGGGTCCACAGGGGAGCAGTTCTTC. Its protein is CASSSGSTGEQFF. Combining the CDR3 with reference TRBV5-1 and TRBJ2-1 gives the whole variable domain KAGVTQTPRYLIKTRGQQVTLSCSPISGHRSVSWYQQTPGQGLQFLFEYFSETQRNKGNFPGRFSGRQFSNSRSEMNVSTLELGDSALYLCASSSGSTGEQFFGPGTRLTVL.

CDR3 sequence reads: CASSDELTGELFF. For the CDR3, the DNA is TGTGCCAGCAGCGACGAGCTCACCGGGGAGCTGTTTTTT. The chain joins TRBV7-6 to TRBJ2-2; D is ambiguous. The CDR3 spans 13 residues. The V gene lost 5 bases and the J gene lost 4 bases, with 8 bases spanning the gap. Germline V gene sequence: CDR1 SGHVS, CDR2 FNYEAQ.

This chain links TRBV5-6 with TRBJ1-2; D is unresolved. Germline CDR1 is SGHDT and CDR2 is YYEEEE. The CDR3 extends over 14 amino acids. The germline V and J ends were trimmed by 0 bases and 3 bases, with 9 bases remaining between them. As DNA, the CDR3 is TGTGCCAGCAGCTTGGGTAAATTTTACTATGGCTACACCTTC. This gives the protein CASSLGKFYYGYTF.

The V and J genes are TRBV19 and TRBJ1-1; TRBD1 matches at 7 bases. Germline CDR1 and CDR2: LNHDA and SQIVND (reference sequence). The ends lost 7 bases at V and 5 bases at J; junction bases unmatched: 7. The length of the CDR3 is 13 residues. CDR3 residues: CASTPQGETEAFF. Here the CDR3 DNA reads TGTGCCAGTACCCCGCAGGGGGAGACTGAAGCTTTCTTT.

The sample holds one count of this clone. V gene TRBV5-1 combines with J gene TRBJ2-3; D is possibly TRBD2 (6 bases). This CDR3 has 15 residues. Germline V CDR1 and CDR2: SGHRS, YFSETQ. Trimming shortened V by 1 base and J by 4 bases, and 13 bases separated the two germline ends. The CDR3 DNA sequence: TGCGCCAGCAGCTTGACTAGCCTTGGGGCAGATACGCAGTATTTT. Translated, it gives CASSLTSLGADTQYF.

The chain employs TRBV5-1 and TRBJ1-5; possibly TRBD1 for D (5 bases). In germline, CDR1 is SGHRS, CDR2 YFSETQ. The germline V and J ends were trimmed by 0 bases and 0 bases, with 7 bases remaining between them. CDR3 length: 15 residues. The CDR3 DNA sequence: TGCGCCAGCAGCTTGGAGGGGAATAGCAATCAGCCCCAGCATTTT. Amino acids: CASSLEGNSNQPQHF.

This rearrangement joins TRBV2 to TRBJ2-5; perhaps TRBD2 as D (7 bases). Trimming removed 5 bases from V and 5 bases from J, with 12 bases in between. The CDR3 consists of 13 residues. Germline V gives CDR1 SNHLY, CDR2 FYNNEI. The CDR3 loop reads CASSKRDTETQYF. The DNA for the CDR3 is TGTGCCAGCAGTAAGCGGGACACGGAGACCCAGTACTTC.